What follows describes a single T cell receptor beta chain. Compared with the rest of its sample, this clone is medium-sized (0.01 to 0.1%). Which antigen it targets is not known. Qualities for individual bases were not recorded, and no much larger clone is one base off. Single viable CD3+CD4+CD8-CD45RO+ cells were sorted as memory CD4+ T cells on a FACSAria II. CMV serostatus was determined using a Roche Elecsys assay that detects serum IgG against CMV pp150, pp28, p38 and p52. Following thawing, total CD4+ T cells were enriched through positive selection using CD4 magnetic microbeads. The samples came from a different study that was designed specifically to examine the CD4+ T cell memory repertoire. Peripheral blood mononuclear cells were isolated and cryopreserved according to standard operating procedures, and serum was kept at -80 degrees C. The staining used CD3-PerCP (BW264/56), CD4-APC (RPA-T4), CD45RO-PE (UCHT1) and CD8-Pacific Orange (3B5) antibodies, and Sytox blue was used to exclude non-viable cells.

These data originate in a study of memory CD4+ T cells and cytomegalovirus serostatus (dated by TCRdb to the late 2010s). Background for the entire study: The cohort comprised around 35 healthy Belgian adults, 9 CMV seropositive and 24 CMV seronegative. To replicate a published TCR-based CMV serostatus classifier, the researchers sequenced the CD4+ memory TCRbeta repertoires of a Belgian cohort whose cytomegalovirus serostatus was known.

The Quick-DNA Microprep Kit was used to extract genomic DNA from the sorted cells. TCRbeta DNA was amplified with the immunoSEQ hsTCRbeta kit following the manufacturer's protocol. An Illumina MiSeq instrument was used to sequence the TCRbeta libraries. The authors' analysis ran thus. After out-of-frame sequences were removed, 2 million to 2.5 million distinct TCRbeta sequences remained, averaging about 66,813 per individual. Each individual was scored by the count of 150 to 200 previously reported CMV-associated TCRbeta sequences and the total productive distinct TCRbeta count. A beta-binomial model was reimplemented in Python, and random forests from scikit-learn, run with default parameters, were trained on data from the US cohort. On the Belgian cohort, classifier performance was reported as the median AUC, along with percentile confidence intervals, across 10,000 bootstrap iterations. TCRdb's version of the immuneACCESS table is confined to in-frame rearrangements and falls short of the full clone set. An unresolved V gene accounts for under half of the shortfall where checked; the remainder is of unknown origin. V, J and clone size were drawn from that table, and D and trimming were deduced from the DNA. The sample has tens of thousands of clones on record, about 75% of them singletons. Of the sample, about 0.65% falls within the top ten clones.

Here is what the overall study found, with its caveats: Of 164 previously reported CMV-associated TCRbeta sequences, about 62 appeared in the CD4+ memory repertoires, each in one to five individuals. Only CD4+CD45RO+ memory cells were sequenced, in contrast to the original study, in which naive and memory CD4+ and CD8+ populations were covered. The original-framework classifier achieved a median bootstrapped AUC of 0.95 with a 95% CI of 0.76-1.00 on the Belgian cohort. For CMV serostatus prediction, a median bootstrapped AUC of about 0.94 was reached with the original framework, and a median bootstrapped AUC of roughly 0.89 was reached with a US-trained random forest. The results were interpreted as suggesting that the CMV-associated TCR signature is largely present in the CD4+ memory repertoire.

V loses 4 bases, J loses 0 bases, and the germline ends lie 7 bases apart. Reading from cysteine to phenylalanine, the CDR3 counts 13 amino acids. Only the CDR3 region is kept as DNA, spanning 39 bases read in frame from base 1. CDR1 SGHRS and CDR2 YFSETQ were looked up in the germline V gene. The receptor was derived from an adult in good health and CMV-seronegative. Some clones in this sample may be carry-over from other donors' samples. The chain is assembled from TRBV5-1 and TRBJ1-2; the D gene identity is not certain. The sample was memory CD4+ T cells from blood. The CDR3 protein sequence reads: CASSASSNYGYTF. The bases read TGCGCCAGCAGCGCCAGCTCTAACTATGGCTACACCTTC.